This section outlines one TCR beta chain sequence together with its context. Antigen specificity is unknown. This entry belongs to a study of cytomegalovirus exposure and HLA in healthy donors. This CDR3 region has 14 residues. Germline V gene sequence: CDR1 MNHEY, CDR2 SVGAGI. With V trimmed by 2 bases and J by 4 bases, 2 bases remained unmatched. The PCR had 60 Vbeta and 13 Jbeta primers. Generated by immunoSEQ multiplex PCR, the TCRdb table keeps only in-frame clones and is missing some. The sample consists of roughly 93,000 clones, over 60% of them appearing once. Study-level points and caveats: At a 0.05 false discovery rate, a later analysis found 15,000 to 20,000 TCR beta sequences to be associated with HLA alleles. Apparent HLA restriction characterized most CMV-associated TCR beta chains in a later analysis.

The receptor's source is a man in his forties or fifties in good health and CMV-seronegative. The material sequenced was PBMCs. This chain joins TRBV6-5 and TRBJ1-2, with 9 bases identical to TRBD1. The CDR3 region is CASSYAGQGYGYTF. DNA for the CDR3: TGTGCCAGCAGTTACGCGGGACAGGGCTATGGCTACACCTTC.